One and the same sample provided the 30 T cell receptor beta chains below, sequenced in a study of T cells in Graves' hyperthyroidism and ophthalmopathy. RNA transcripts were the template for amplifying TCR beta CDR3 regions. First-round RT-PCR with HTBI primers amplified the TCR CDR3 region. One entry per CDR3 protein, called by TCRdb with MiXCR from the multiplex PCR reads. The table lists a few hundred thousand distinct CDR3 sequences, over 15% of them singletons. Sequencing was done on a sample of blood. These TCRs come from a woman aged 50 to 60 with Graves' hyperthyroidism.

The chain combines TRBV20-1 with TRBJ2-5; D is perhaps TRBD1 or TRBD2 (8 bases each). This CDR3 is 14 amino acids long. V shed 3 bases and J shed 5 bases, with 16 bases lying between them. CDR1 and CDR2 from the germline V gene are DFQATT and SNEGSKA (reference sequence). CDR3 DNA: TGCAGTGCTAGGATAGCGGGACAGGAGGAGACCCAGTACTTC. Translation gives CSARIAGQEETQYF.

This clonotype was recorded at least ten times. The gene calls are TRBV5-6 and TRBJ2-7; 10 nucleotides align to TRBD2. From germline, CDR1 is SGHDT and CDR2 YYEEEE. Losses at the gene ends were 4 bases for V and 3 bases for J; bases not matched to a gene: 7. The CDR3 has 15 amino acids. The CDR3: CASSGAGTSDYEQYF. CDR3 coding DNA: TGTGCCAGCAGCGGGGCCGGGACTAGCGACTACGAGCAGTACTTC.

The rearrangement uses TRBV5-1 and TRBJ2-3; D not resolved. Germline CDR1 is SGHRS and CDR2 is YFSETQ. The CDR3 spans 15 residues. The germline V and J ends were trimmed by 0 bases and 3 bases, with 11 bases remaining between them. The CDR3 DNA sequence: TGCGCCAGCAGCTTGGGACAAGCTAAGACAGATACGCAGTATTTT. Protein product: CASSLGQAKTDTQYF.

This clonotype appeared a few times. The rearrangement links TRBV6-5 to TRBJ1-1, with a possible D match to TRBD1 (6 bases). CDR3 length equals 21 residues. V lost 0 bases, J lost 1 base, and 27 bases lay in between. Germline CDR1 reads MNHEY; CDR2 reads SVGAGI. CDR3 DNA: TGTGCCAGCAGTTACTCGATTGTGGGAAGACAGGTGCGGCGCGAGAACACTGAAGCTTTCTTT. Its protein product is CASSYSIVGRQVRRENTEAFF.

This clonotype was counted ten times or more. The CDR3: CASSFTGHEETQYF. The CDR3 bases are TGTGCCAGCAGTTTTACGGGACACGAAGAGACCCAGTACTTC. The chain has TRBV12-3 or TRBV12-4 and TRBJ2-5; D possibly corresponds to TRBD1 (6 bases). This CDR3 has 14 amino acids. V was trimmed by 3 bases and J by 3 bases, leaving 11 bases between them.

This clonotype was seen many times. The chain is built from TRBV30 and TRBJ1-1; D is uncertain. The CDR3 covers 12 residues. Germline-derived CDR1 and CDR2 are GTSNPN and SVGIG (reference sequence). The V end was cut by 7 bases, the J end by 1 base, with 10 bases between. CDR3 coding DNA: TGTGCCTCCTTCACGGGGAACACTGAAGCTTTCTTT. Protein: CASFTGNTEAFF.

This clonotype was detected many times. The gene calls are TRBV11-1 and TRBJ2-3, with 11 nucleotides matching TRBD1. Germline lookup yields CDR1 SGHAT and CDR2 FQDESV (reference sequence). The CDR3 extends over 15 amino acids. The V and J ends lost 6 bases and 5 bases, in that order; junction bases with no gene match: 7. CDR3 loop: CASRPDRGRVDTQYF. CDR3 sequence (DNA): TGTGCCAGCAGGCCGGACAGGGGGCGAGTAGATACGCAGTATTTT.

This clonotype was observed a few times. V and J are TRBV27 and TRBJ2-1, with D perhaps being TRBD1 or TRBD2 (6 bases each). Trimming cost V 0 bases and J 7 bases, with 19 bases left between them. The CDR3 loop spans 17 amino acids. CDR1 is MNHEY and CDR2 is SMNVEV in the germline V gene (reference sequence). The CDR3 reads CASSLSGASVVLNEQFF. The CDR3 bases are TGTGCCAGCAGTTTATCGGGGGCTAGCGTGGTTCTAAATGAGCAGTTCTTC.

Comments on this clonotype: A much larger clone sits a single nucleotide away, making a read error possible. V and J are TRBV2 and TRBJ1-2, with TRBD1 matching over 9 bases. Germline loops: CDR1 SNHLY, CDR2 FYNNEI. CDR3 size: 15 residues. CDR3 sequence reads: CASSEETGGNYGCTF. The CDR3 DNA sequence: TGTGCCAGCAGTGAAGAGACAGGGGGAAACTATGGCTGCACCTTC.

This clonotype was found a few times. The V call is TRBV20-1, the J call TRBJ2-5; D ambiguous. Trimming took 0 bases from V and 4 from J, leaving 6 bases between them. The CDR3 is made up of 12 amino acids. Per germline, CDR1 DFQATT and CDR2 SNEGSKA (reference sequence). In DNA form, the CDR3 reads TGCAGTGCTAGAGATATGAGAGAGACCCAGTACTTC. Translating it yields CSARDMRETQYF.

The V call is TRBV6-2 or TRBV6-3, the J call TRBJ2-7; D might be TRBD1 or TRBD2, each matching 5 bases. V lost 8 bases and J lost 5, with 19 bases in between. There are 14 residues in the CDR3. In germline, CDR1 is MNHEY, CDR2 SVGEGT. The CDR3 spells CASLFRDGRHEQYF. CDR3 nucleotide sequence: TGTGCCAGCCTTTTCCGGGACGGCCGCCACGAGCAGTACTTC.

The chain employs TRBV7-9 and TRBJ2-2; no definite D call. Trimming removed 1 base from V and 9 bases from J, with 6 bases in between. Germline V gives CDR1 SEHNR, CDR2 FQNEAQ (reference sequence). The CDR3 runs to 12 residues. The CDR3 reads CASSLGARELFF. For the CDR3, the DNA is TGTGCCAGCAGCTTAGGAGCCCGGGAGCTGTTTTTT.

The chain joins TRBV19 to TRBJ2-3; 13 bases map to TRBD2. This CDR3 has 17 amino acids. The germline V gene encodes CDR1 LNHDA and CDR2 SQIVND (reference sequence). After removal of 2 bases from V and 6 bases from J, the junction contained 8 bases not matched to a gene. In DNA, the CDR3 is TGTGCCAGTAGTATAAGGACTAGCGGGGGCCTTGAGGATACGCAGTATTTT. Translating it yields CASSIRTSGGLEDTQYF.

The chain carries TRBV7-9 and TRBJ2-5, with 7 nucleotides matching TRBD1. The CDR3 length is 16 residues. The germline gives CDR1 SEHNR, CDR2 FQNEAQ (reference sequence). V lost 7 bases to trimming and J lost 3 bases; unmatched junction nucleotides: 14. The CDR3 reads CASTGTGTEQEETQYF. As DNA, the CDR3 is TGTGCCAGCACGGGGACCGGGACAGAACAAGAAGAGACCCAGTACTTC.

V and J are TRBV20-1 and TRBJ2-1; TRBD1 matches 7 bases. V lost 7 bases to trimming and J lost 6 bases; unmatched junction nucleotides: 12. The CDR3 covers 14 residues. From germline, CDR1 is DFQATT and CDR2 SNEGSKA (reference sequence). The CDR3 DNA sequence: TGCAGTGTCAAACCCGGGACAGCAGGCAATGAGCAGTTCTTC. This gives the protein CSVKPGTAGNEQFF.

This clonotype appeared a few times. V usage is TRBV28 and J usage is TRBJ2-2; no firm D call. V shed 5 bases and J shed 3 bases, with 22 bases lying between them. CDR1 is MDHEN, CDR2 SYDVKM, per germline. This CDR3 comprises 18 residues. Here the CDR3 reads CASSQGPQLSNYTGELFF. In DNA form, the CDR3 reads TGTGCCAGCAGTCAAGGACCTCAGTTAAGCAACTACACCGGGGAGCTGTTTTTT. The whole variable domain, remainder taken from reference TRBV28 and TRBJ2-2, is DVKVTQSSRYLVKRTGEKVFLECVQDMDHENMFWYRQDPGLGLRLIYFSYDVKMKEKGDIPEGYSVSREKKERFSLILESASTNQTSMYLCASSQGPQLSNYTGELFFGEGSRLTVL.

This clonotype was recorded a few times. This chain connects TRBV6-1 to TRBJ2-1; D is tentatively TRBD1 or TRBD2 (5 bases each). Germline-derived CDR1 and CDR2 are MNHNS and SASEGT. V dropped 6 bases and J dropped 2 bases, with 17 bases sitting between them. CDR3 length equals 16 residues. The CDR3 DNA sequence: TGTGCCAGCAGCCCGAGAGGGGAAGTCACCTACAATGAGCAGTTCTTC. Protein sequence: CASSPRGEVTYNEQFF.

Here the CDR3 reads CASSLSLSFTDTQYF. The DNA for the CDR3 is TGTGCCAGCAGCTTAAGCCTGTCCTTCACAGATACGCAGTATTTT. The chain combines TRBV7-2 with TRBJ2-3; D is ambiguous. Between the trimmed V and J ends, which lost 2 bases and 2 bases, there was a span of 11 bases. Germline CDR1 and CDR2: SGHTA and FQGNSA. This CDR3 is 15 amino acids long.

This clonotype occurred many times. This chain connects TRBV29-1 to TRBJ1-1; D is perhaps TRBD1 (5 bases). Germline V gene sequence: CDR1 SQVTM, CDR2 ANQGSEA. The V end lost 1 base, the J end lost 8 bases, and 8 bases lay between the germline ends. CDR3 length: 11 residues. The CDR3 loop is CSVEGQTEAFF. CDR3 nucleotide sequence: TGCAGCGTTGAAGGACAGACGGAAGCTTTCTTT.

This clonotype was detected only a few times. The chain employs TRBV6-6 and TRBJ2-1; maybe TRBD1 (6 bases). With 2 bases removed from V and 4 bases from J, the gap between germline ends came to 12 bases. Germline loops: CDR1 MNHNY, CDR2 SVGAGI (reference sequence). The CDR3 runs 15 residues. CDR3 protein: CASSYMGAEYNEQFF. The CDR3 DNA sequence: TGTGCCAGCAGTTACATGGGGGCAGAGTACAATGAGCAGTTCTTC.

Turning to this clonotype: This could be a read error, since a much larger clone is one nucleotide away. The rearrangement links TRBV6-5 to TRBJ2-3; D call uncertain. Looked up from germline, CDR1 is MNHEY and CDR2 is SVGAGI. The CDR3 is 16 residues long. With 4 bases removed from V and 2 bases from J, the gap between germline ends came to 16 bases. CDR3 sequence (DNA): TGTGCCAGCAGTTTTCCGTCAAAGGAACCCACAGATACGCAGTATTTT. This codes for CASSFPSKEPTDTQYF.

At least ten counts were recorded for this clonotype. The chain is built from TRBV30 and TRBJ2-7; 8 bases map to TRBD1. In germline, CDR1 is GTSNPN, CDR2 SVGIG (reference sequence). After removal of 3 bases from V and 3 bases from J, the junction contained 4 bases not matched to a gene. CDR3 length: 13 residues. The CDR3 here is CAWRITGGYEQYF. Written as DNA, the CDR3 is TGTGCCTGGAGAATAACAGGGGGCTACGAGCAGTACTTC.

The table lists this clonotype with a few counts. The gene calls are TRBV27 and TRBJ2-3; 10 positions agree with TRBD2. Germline V gene data show CDR1 as MNHEY and CDR2 as SMNVEV (reference sequence). The CDR3 is made up of 15 amino acids. Trimming removed 8 bases from V and 1 base from J; junction bases left unmatched: 6. This chain's CDR3 is CASLKGTSGTDTQYF. The CDR3 region has the DNA TGTGCCAGCTTAAAAGGGACTAGCGGCACAGATACGCAGTATTTT.

This chain uses TRBV7-3 with TRBJ2-1; 10 bases align to TRBD2. CDR1 SGHTA and CDR2 FQGTGA come from the germline V gene. The CDR3 consists of 15 residues. J lost 4 bases, V lost 5 bases, and 5 bases had no gene match. Here the CDR3 reads CASSTLAGFYNEQFF. DNA of the CDR3: TGTGCCAGCAGCACACTAGCGGGGTTTTACAATGAGCAGTTCTTC.

This chain uses TRBV29-1 with TRBJ2-1, with 8 positions matching TRBD1. With V trimmed by 4 bases and J by 8 bases, 7 bases remained unmatched. The CDR3 runs 13 residues. Germline CDR1 SQVTM, CDR2 ANQGSEA. The CDR3 DNA reads as TGCAGCGTTGTCCGGACAGGGCCCGATGAGCAGTTCTTC. Its protein product is CSVVRTGPDEQFF.

This clonotype was recorded many times. The chain links TRBV3-1 to TRBJ2-5; TRBD2 aligns across 8 bases. V gave up 4 bases and J gave up 7 bases; unmatched junction bases: 8. CDR3 length equals 14 residues. Germline V lookup: CDR1 LGHDT, CDR2 YNNKEL (reference sequence). The CDR3 protein is CASSPLGGGGTQYF. In DNA form, the CDR3 reads TGTGCCAGCAGCCCCCTCGGGGGGGGAGGGACCCAGTACTTC.

In its sample, this clonotype was seen a few times. This chain joins TRBV27 and TRBJ2-1, with D unclear. Germline CDR1 and CDR2: MNHEY and SMNVEV (reference sequence). Deletions cut 0 bases from V and 8 bases from J, with 8 bases between. This CDR3 has 13 amino acids. CDR3 loop: CASSLSYADEQFF. The CDR3 DNA reads as TGTGCCAGCAGTTTATCTTACGCGGATGAGCAGTTCTTC.

The gene calls are TRBV7-9 and TRBJ1-3, with 7 bases aligning to TRBD1. Germline V gene sequence: CDR1 SEHNR, CDR2 FQNEAQ (reference sequence). CDR3 length: 15 amino acids. Losses at the gene ends were 5 bases for V and 1 base for J; bases not matched to a gene: 5. CDR3 sequence reads: CASSKTGSSGNTIYF. The CDR3 DNA is TGTGCCAGCAGCAAGACAGGGTCTTCTGGAAACACCATATATTTT.

The sample holds a few counts of this clonotype. The chain combines TRBV6-1 with TRBJ2-5; D is uncertain. The V gene's germline CDR1 is MNHNS and CDR2 SASEGT. Trimming stripped 2 bases from V and 2 bases from J, with 15 bases between. There are 16 residues in the CDR3. CDR3 bases: TGTGCCAGCAGTGAAATGAGTAGAGGTCTACAAGAGACCCAGTACTTC. Encoded protein: CASSEMSRGLQETQYF.

In its sample, this clonotype was seen a few times. The V gene is TRBV6-5, the J gene TRBJ2-7, with D tentatively TRBD2 (7 bases). V was pared by 2 bases and J by 4 bases, with 18 bases between. The germline V gene has CDR1 MNHEY and CDR2 SVGAGI. This CDR3 is 16 amino acids long. CDR3 in DNA: TGTGCCAGCAGTTACGGGGGGGGGGGGGCTATTTACGAGCAGTACTTC. Amino acid sequence: CASSYGGGGAIYEQYF.